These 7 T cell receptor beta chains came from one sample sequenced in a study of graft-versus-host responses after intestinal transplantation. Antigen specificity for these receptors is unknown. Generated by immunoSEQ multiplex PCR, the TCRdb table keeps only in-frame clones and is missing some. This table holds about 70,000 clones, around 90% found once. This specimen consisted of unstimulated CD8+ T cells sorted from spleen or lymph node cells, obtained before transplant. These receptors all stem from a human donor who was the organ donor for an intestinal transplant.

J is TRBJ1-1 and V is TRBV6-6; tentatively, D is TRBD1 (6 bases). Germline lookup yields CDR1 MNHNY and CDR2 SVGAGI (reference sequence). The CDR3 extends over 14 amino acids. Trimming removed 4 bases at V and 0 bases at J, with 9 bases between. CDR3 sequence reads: CASSWTAMNTEAFF. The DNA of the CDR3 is TGTGCCAGCAGTTGGACAGCTATGAACACTGAAGCTTTCTTT.

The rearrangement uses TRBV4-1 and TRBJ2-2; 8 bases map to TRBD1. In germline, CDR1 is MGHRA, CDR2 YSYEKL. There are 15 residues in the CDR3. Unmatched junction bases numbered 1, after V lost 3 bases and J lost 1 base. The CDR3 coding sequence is TGCGCCAGCAGCCACGGACAGGGGAACACCGGGGAGCTGTTTTTT. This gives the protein CASSHGQGNTGELFF.

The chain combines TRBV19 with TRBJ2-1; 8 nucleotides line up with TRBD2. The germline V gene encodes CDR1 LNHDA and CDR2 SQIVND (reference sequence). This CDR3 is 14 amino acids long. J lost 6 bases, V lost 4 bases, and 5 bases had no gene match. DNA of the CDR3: TGTGCCAGTAGTACACCGGGACTAGTCAATGAGCAGTTCTTC. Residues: CASSTPGLVNEQFF. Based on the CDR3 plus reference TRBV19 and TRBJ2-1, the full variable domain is DGGITQSPKYLFRKEGQNVTLSCEQNLNHDAMYWYRQDPGQGLRLIYYSQIVNDFQKGDIAEGYSVSREKKESFPLTVTSAQKNPTAFYLCASSTPGLVNEQFFGPGTRLTVL.

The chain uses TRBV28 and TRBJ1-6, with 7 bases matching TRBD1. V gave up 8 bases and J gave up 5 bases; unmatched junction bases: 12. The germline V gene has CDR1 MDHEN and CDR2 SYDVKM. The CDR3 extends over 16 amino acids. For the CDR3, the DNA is TGTGCCAGCGGAACTGACAGGGTTTTGGATAATTCACCCCTCCACTTT. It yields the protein CASGTDRVLDNSPLHF.

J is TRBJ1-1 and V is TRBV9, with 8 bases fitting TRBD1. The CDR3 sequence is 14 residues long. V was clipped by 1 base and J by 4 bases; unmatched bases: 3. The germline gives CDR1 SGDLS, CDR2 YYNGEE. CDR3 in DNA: TGTGCCAGCAGCGTAACAGGGGGGAGCACTGAAGCTTTCTTT. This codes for CASSVTGGSTEAFF.

The CDR3 reads CASSPDRGPSQINTGELFF. CDR3 sequence (DNA): TGTGCCAGCAGTCCAGACAGGGGCCCATCCCAAATAAACACCGGGGAGCTGTTTTTT. This sequence joins TRBV28 and TRBJ2-2; 8 positions agree with TRBD1. The CDR3 runs 19 residues. Germline V gene data show CDR1 as MDHEN and CDR2 as SYDVKM. J lost 2 bases, V lost 5 bases, and 16 bases had no gene match.

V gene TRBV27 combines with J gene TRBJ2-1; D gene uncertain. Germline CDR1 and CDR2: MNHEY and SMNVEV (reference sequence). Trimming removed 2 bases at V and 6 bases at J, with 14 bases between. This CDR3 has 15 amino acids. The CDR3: CASSLTPTHLNEQFF. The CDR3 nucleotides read TGTGCCAGCAGTTTAACACCGACTCACCTCAATGAGCAGTTCTTC.